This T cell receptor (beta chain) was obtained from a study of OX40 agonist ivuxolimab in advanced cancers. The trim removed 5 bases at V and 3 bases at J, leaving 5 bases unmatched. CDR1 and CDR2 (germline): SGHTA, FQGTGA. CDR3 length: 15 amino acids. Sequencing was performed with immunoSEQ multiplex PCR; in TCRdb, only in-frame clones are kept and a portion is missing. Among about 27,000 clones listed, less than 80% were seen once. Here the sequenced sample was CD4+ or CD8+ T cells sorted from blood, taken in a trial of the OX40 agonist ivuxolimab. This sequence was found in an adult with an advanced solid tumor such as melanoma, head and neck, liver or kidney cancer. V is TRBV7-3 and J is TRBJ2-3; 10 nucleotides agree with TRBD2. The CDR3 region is CASSQSGRGTDTQYF. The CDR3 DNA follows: TGTGCCAGCAGCCAAAGCGGGAGGGGGACAGATACGCAGTATTTT.